Each of the 16 T cell receptor beta chains below was sequenced from the same sample in a study of long-term antiretroviral therapy in people with HIV. Samples were assayed with immunoSEQ v3.0 at survey level. This table comes from immunoSEQ multiplex PCR, and its TCRdb copy is limited to in-frame clones, with some not included. The table shows over 25,000 clones, with 97% occurring only once. Specimen: unsorted PBMCs, collected 7.6 years after starting antiretroviral therapy. All receptors derive from a man aged 25-45 years with HIV.

The chain carries TRBV29-1 and TRBJ2-5; D gene unclear. Germline CDR1 reads SQVTM; CDR2 reads ANQGSEA. V was cut by 3 bases and J by 7 bases, with 18 bases left in between. There are 14 residues in the CDR3. The CDR3 region is CSVEIPGAVRTQYF. CDR3 sequence (DNA): TGCAGCGTTGAGATCCCCGGCGCGGTCAGGACCCAGTACTTC.

CDR3 region: CASSEAPSKNTEAFF. The CDR3 DNA reads as TGTGCCAGCAGTGAAGCGCCTAGTAAGAACACTGAAGCTTTCTTT. The V gene is TRBV2, the J gene TRBJ1-1; D gene unclear. This CDR3 contains 15 residues. Germline CDR1 is SNHLY and CDR2 is FYNNEI. The V end lost 0 bases, the J end lost 1 base, and 9 bases lay between the germline ends.

This CDR3 is CATGSAGELFF. CDR3 nucleotides: TGTGCCACCGGCAGCGCCGGGGAGCTGTTTTTT. The chain uses TRBV6-5 and TRBJ2-2; D gene ambiguous. The CDR3 loop spans 11 amino acids. V lost 10 bases and J lost 6, with 9 bases in between. Germline V gene sequence: CDR1 MNHEY, CDR2 SVGAGI.

The rearrangement joins TRBV7-9 to TRBJ2-7; 13 bases line up with TRBD2. CDR1 is SEHNR and CDR2 is FQNEAQ in the germline V gene (reference sequence). The junction had 7 bases not matched to a gene; V was cut back by 5 bases and J by 6 bases. The CDR3 sequence is 15 residues long. The CDR3 sequence is CASSQRGLAGLEQYF. DNA of the CDR3: TGTGCCAGCAGCCAAAGGGGACTAGCGGGGCTCGAGCAGTACTTC. Supplemented by reference TRBV7-9 and TRBJ2-7, the full variable domain reads DTGVSQNPRHKITKRGQNVTFRCDPISEHNRLYWYRQTLGQGPEFLTYFQNEAQLEKSRLLSDRFSAERPKGSFSTLEIQRTEQGDSAMYLCASSQRGLAGLEQYFGPGTRLTVT.

The genes are TRBV6-5 and TRBJ1-1; D remains unclear. Per germline, CDR1 MNHEY and CDR2 SVGAGI. V dropped 2 bases and J dropped 7 bases, with 8 bases sitting between them. The CDR3 sequence is 12 residues long. CDR3 loop: CASSYPPSEAFF. CDR3 bases: TGTGCCAGCAGTTACCCGCCCAGTGAAGCTTTCTTT.

V and J are TRBV7-9 and TRBJ2-7; possible D gene TRBD2, 6 bases. This CDR3 has 14 amino acids. Germline loops: CDR1 SEHNR, CDR2 FQNEAQ (reference sequence). The V end was cut by 4 bases, the J end by 5 bases, with 15 bases between. As DNA, the CDR3 is TGTGCCAGCAGCTCTACCCGGACGGGGGACGAGCAGTACTTC. It specifies CASSSTRTGDEQYF.

The rearrangement joins TRBV19 to TRBJ2-7; 8 positions agree with TRBD2. This CDR3 has 15 residues. Germline values: CDR1 LNHDA, CDR2 SQIVND (reference sequence). J was trimmed by 5 bases and V by 5 bases; bases with no gene match: 11. Written as DNA, the CDR3 is TGTGCCAGTAGTTCCCTAGCGGGCGTTTCGGACGAGCAGTACTTC. This encodes CASSSLAGVSDEQYF. Based on the CDR3 plus reference TRBV19 and TRBJ2-7, the full variable domain is DGGITQSPKYLFRKEGQNVTLSCEQNLNHDAMYWYRQDPGQGLRLIYYSQIVNDFQKGDIAEGYSVSREKKESFPLTVTSAQKNPTAFYLCASSSLAGVSDEQYFGPGTRLTVT.

V usage is TRBV19 and J usage is TRBJ1-5; D remains ambiguous. This CDR3 spans 14 amino acids. Trimming took off 6 bases at V and 0 bases at J, with 9 bases between the two ends. Per germline, CDR1 LNHDA and CDR2 SQIVND (reference sequence). The CDR3: CASRRQYSNQPQHF. The CDR3 DNA reads as TGTGCCAGTAGGCGTCAATATAGCAATCAGCCCCAGCATTTT.

The chain uses TRBV5-6 and TRBJ2-2; no clear D gene. Germline V gives CDR1 SGHDT, CDR2 YYEEEE. The CDR3 totals 15 residues. V was pared by 3 bases and J by 6 bases, with 15 bases between. The CDR3 region is CASSSQGLYAGELFF. CDR3 DNA sequence: TGTGCCAGCAGCTCCCAAGGGCTCTACGCCGGGGAGCTGTTTTTT.

This chain connects TRBV19 to TRBJ1-1; D is undetermined. In germline, CDR1 is LNHDA, CDR2 SQIVND (reference sequence). This CDR3 region has 16 residues. Trimming took off 3 bases at V and 3 bases at J, with 17 bases between the two ends. The CDR3 DNA sequence: TGTGCCAGTAGTATTTTAATCGGGGTTGGGGACACTGAAGCTTTCTTT. This encodes CASSILIGVGDTEAFF.

V and J are TRBV6-5 and TRBJ2-2; a possible D gene is TRBD2 (5 bases). Germline V gene sequence: CDR1 MNHEY, CDR2 SVGAGI. This CDR3 contains 15 residues. The germline V and J ends were trimmed by 6 bases and 6 bases, with 17 bases remaining between them. The CDR3 DNA reads as TGTGCCAGCAGCGTTACTAGATTCTACGCCGGGGAGCTGTTTTTT. This translates into CASSVTRFYAGELFF.

This sequence joins TRBV19 and TRBJ1-5; D remains unclear. This CDR3 comprises 14 residues. CDR1 LNHDA and CDR2 SQIVND come from the germline V gene (reference sequence). The ends were cut back, 3 bases at V and 0 bases at J, with 6 bases in the middle. DNA for the CDR3: TGTGCCAGTAGTATTCAGAATAGCAATCAGCCCCAGCATTTT. The encoded protein is CASSIQNSNQPQHF.

The gene calls are TRBV11-2 and TRBJ2-7; 9 nucleotides align to TRBD1. The trim removed 1 base at V and 2 bases at J, leaving 0 bases unmatched. The CDR3 consists of 14 residues. Germline assignment: CDR1 SGHAT and CDR2 FQNNGV. CDR3 DNA sequence: TGTGCCAGCAGCTTAGGGACAGGGGCCTACGAGCAGTACTTC. It is translated as CASSLGTGAYEQYF.

The CDR3 spells CASRDEGTNTEAFF. In DNA form, the CDR3 reads TGTGCCAGCAGGGACGAGGGGACGAACACTGAAGCTTTCTTT. The rearrangement uses TRBV27 and TRBJ1-1; D is possibly TRBD1 (5 bases). Trimming took off 6 bases at V and 1 base at J, with 12 bases between the two ends. The CDR3 is 14 residues long. The V gene's germline CDR1 is MNHEY and CDR2 SMNVEV (reference sequence).

The chain recombines TRBV29-1 with TRBJ2-4; D unresolved. CDR3 size: 14 residues. The V end lost 8 bases, the J end lost 0 bases, and 14 bases lay between the germline ends. Looked up from germline, CDR1 is SQVTM and CDR2 is ANQGSEA. This chain's CDR3 is CSSVGYLAKNIQYF. DNA for the CDR3: TGCAGCTCGGTAGGGTATCTAGCCAAAAACATTCAGTACTTC.

The rearrangement uses TRBV27 and TRBJ2-7, with D maybe TRBD1 (6 bases). V lost 2 bases and J lost 2, with 10 bases in between. The CDR3 has 14 amino acids. Per germline, CDR1 MNHEY and CDR2 SMNVEV (reference sequence). The CDR3: CASSLGRGPYEQYF. The CDR3 DNA follows: TGTGCCAGCAGTTTAGGCAGGGGTCCCTACGAGCAGTACTTC.